The TCR beta chain described here comes from a study of regulatory dendritic cells for organ transplantation (dated by TCRdb to the late 2010s). In the study overall: Before and after allostimulation with regulatory or mature dendritic cells, TCRbeta repertoires were sequenced from sorted naive and memory CD4+ and CD8+ T cells. The paper as a whole reports these results and caveats: Highly diverse repertoires were observed in naive CD4+ and CD8+ T cells, whereas lower diversity was observed in memory cells, and the most oligoclonal repertoires were found in memory CD8+ cells. Only a couple of subjects were sequenced, and the authors noted considerable between-individual heterogeneity in the alloreactive memory CD8+ T cell pool. Of the resting subsets, memory CD8+ T cells had the largest number of alloreactive TCR clonotypes. Allostimulation expanded memory CD8+ clones in both subjects, but regulatory dendritic cells appeared to induce more limited expansion than mature dendritic cells.

The TCRbeta CDR3 regions were amplified in a multiplexed two-step PCR with Vbeta-specific forward primers and Jbeta-specific reverse primers. Through the immunoSEQ service, TCRbeta libraries were sequenced on an Illumina instrument. The original methods were these. IMGT annotation was used to assign V, D and J genes, and synthetic CDR3 analogues were used to correct counts for multiplex PCR bias. Repertoire clonality was computed in the immunoSEQ Analyzer as one minus normalized Shannon entropy. Clonal expansion was defined using Fisher's exact test with Benjamini-Hochberg false discovery rate control and a two-tailed threshold of P<0.01. The immuneACCESS repertoire file appears here via TCRdb, limited to in-frame rearrangements. These files lack a portion of the clones; in checked studies, under half of the deficit traces to unresolved V genes, and the cause of the others is not known. D and trimming were read from the DNA, whereas the V and J calls and clone size are those reported in that table. The table for this sample lists about 29,000 clones; 60% to 80% of them were counted only once. Of the sample, 2.2% is held by the ten largest clones.

Naive T cells were sorted as CD45RA+ and memory T cells as CD45RO+ CD4+ or CD8+ cells by FACS. The T cells used for TCR sequencing were obtained from a couple of healthy control subjects. Unstimulated sorted T cell subsets were used as baseline controls for the mixed lymphocyte reactions. Genomic DNA was extracted with the Qiagen DNeasy Blood & Tissue Kit. This clone has only a few counts. Its antigen is still unknown. No much larger clone exists at a distance of one base, and base qualities are not known. For this chain, trimming is 7 bases at the V end and 4 bases at the J end, and the number of junction bases without a gene match is 5. The germline V gene yields SQVTM for CDR1 and ANQGSEA for CDR2. Its CDR3 holds 12 amino acids, cysteine through phenylalanine. The only DNA kept is the CDR3, 36 bases in frame from the first base.

Sequences were obtained from memory CD4+ T cells from blood. This specimen's cell subset or site label, interpreted: CD45RO+ memory T cells. The TCR sequence derives from a human donor in good health. The chain is made from TRBV29-1 and TRBJ2-3; 7 central bases correspond to TRBD1. The CDR3 region: CSGQGSSDTQYF. The DNA sequence reads TGCAGCGGACAGGGTAGCTCAGATACGCAGTATTTT.